A single sample is the source of the 26 T cell receptor beta chains below, sequenced in a study of blood T cells in healthy people across ages. Together with a sample-barcoded 5' primer, a J-beta primer mix was included in a second PCR lasting about 7 to 12 cycles. One entry per CDR3 protein, called by TCRdb with MiXCR from the 5' RACE reads. The table shows around 500,000 distinct CDR3 sequences, with 25% to 35% occurring only once. These data were also reused for a study on T cells of mothers and their children.

Material: blood. The receptor source for this set is a boy younger than 10 in good health.

The J gene is TRBJ1-1, the V gene TRBV12-3 or TRBV12-4; D is perhaps TRBD1 (5 bases). V lost 1 base to trimming and J lost 5 bases, with 17 bases between them. The CDR3 contains 16 residues. This chain's CDR3 is CASSLVSSAGGTEAFF. In nucleotides, the CDR3 is TGTGCCAGCAGTTTAGTTTCGTCGGCGGGGGGGACTGAAGCTTTCTTT.

CDR3 DNA sequence: TGTGCCAGCAGTGTAGGGATCTCCCCCATGAACACTGAAGCTTTCTTT. This gives the protein CASSVGISPMNTEAFF. V gene TRBV6-5 combines with J gene TRBJ1-1; D uncertain. Deletions cut 5 bases from V and 0 bases from J, with 16 bases between. CDR1 is MNHEY, CDR2 SVGAGI, per germline. The CDR3 loop spans 16 amino acids.

This clonotype came up a few times. The gene calls are TRBV12-3 or TRBV12-4 and TRBJ2-5, with 15 bases that match TRBD2. The CDR3 is 17 amino acids. V shed 6 bases and J 2 bases; nucleotides not matched to a gene: 7. In DNA, the CDR3 is TGTGCCAGCAGCGAAGGACTAGCGGGAGGGGTTCAAGAGACCCAGTACTTC. It specifies CASSEGLAGGVQETQYF.

The chain recombines TRBV4-3 with TRBJ1-5, with no clear D. CDR1 and CDR2 from the germline V gene are LGHNA and YSLEER. The CDR3 is 14 residues long. Trimming stripped 4 bases from V and 3 bases from J, with 10 bases between. The CDR3 reads CASSPREHNQPQHF. Here the CDR3 DNA reads TGCGCCAGCAGCCCCCGGGAGCACAATCAGCCCCAGCATTTT.

This clonotype was picked up a small number of times. The chain combines TRBV20-1 with TRBJ2-5, with 12 bases lining up with TRBD1. Germline V gene data show CDR1 as DFQATT and CDR2 as SNEGSKA (reference sequence). This CDR3 is built from 14 residues. This CDR3 reads CTASGTGGPGTQYF. DNA of the CDR3: TGCACCGCTAGCGGGACAGGGGGCCCAGGGACCCAGTACTTC.

Turning to this clonotype: A much larger clone differs by one base, so this may be a read error. This chain links TRBV15 with TRBJ1-4; D gene ambiguous. The ends were cut back, 2 bases at V and 8 bases at J, with 12 bases in the middle. The length of the CDR3 is 14 residues. Germline CDR1 and CDR2: LNHNV and YYDKDF (reference sequence). Written as DNA, the CDR3 is TGTGCCACCAGCAGACACCGGTTTAAGGAAAAACTGTTTTTT. It translates to CATSRHRFKEKLFF.

This rearrangement joins TRBV29-1 to TRBJ2-7; possibly TRBD1 or TRBD2 for D (6 bases each). CDR3 length: 13 residues. V was trimmed by 4 bases and J by 9 bases, leaving 19 bases between them. From germline, CDR1 is SQVTM and CDR2 ANQGSEA. The CDR3 sequence is CSVVISGANGQYF. CDR3 bases: TGCAGCGTTGTCATTTCGGGGGCCAATGGGCAGTACTTC.

In this sample, this clonotype turned up once. The chain uses TRBV7-2 and TRBJ2-5, with 9 bases identical to TRBD2. The DNA end lines up better with TRBJ2-7; the J call may be wrong. Germline-derived CDR1 and CDR2 are SGHTA and FQGNSA. The CDR3 is made up of 15 amino acids. The chain's CDR3 is CASSPWSAGGDEQYF. The CDR3 nucleotides read TGTGCCAGCAGCCCATGGTCAGCGGGAGGAGACGAGCAGTACTTC.

In its sample, this clonotype was seen a few times. This chain uses TRBV14 with TRBJ2-7, with 9 bases matching TRBD1. Germline-derived CDR1 and CDR2 are SGHDN and FVKESK. The CDR3 runs 15 residues. With V trimmed by 4 bases and J by 6 bases, 10 bases remained unmatched. The CDR3 coding sequence is TGTGCCAGCAGCCCTAGACAGGGGGTTGGGGGCGAGCAGTACTTC. Encoded protein: CASSPRQGVGGEQYF.

J is TRBJ1-6 and V is TRBV12-3 or TRBV12-4; the D gene is possibly TRBD1 (5 bases). This CDR3 is 16 amino acids long. Trimming took 8 bases from V and 3 from J, leaving 17 bases between them. CDR3 residues: CASRASRTGYNSPLHF. The CDR3 nucleotides are TGTGCCAGCCGTGCGTCCCGAACAGGCTATAATTCACCCCTCCACTTT.

This clonotype has more than one count but fewer than ten. This chain uses TRBV29-1 with TRBJ1-2; 8 bases map to TRBD1. Germline V gene data show CDR1 as SQVTM and CDR2 as ANQGSEA. CDR3 size: 13 residues. The ends lost 2 bases at V and 5 bases at J; junction bases unmatched: 4. In DNA, the CDR3 is TGCAGCGTTGAAACAGGGGGACGATATGGCTACACCTTC. It translates to CSVETGGRYGYTF.

The chain recombines TRBV4-1 with TRBJ2-1; D may be TRBD1 (5 bases). The CDR3 is 16 amino acids. Trimming removed 3 bases from V and 2 bases from J, with 14 bases in between. CDR1 and CDR2 (germline): MGHRA, YSYEKL. CDR3 DNA: TGCGCCAGCAGCCATGGCCCCACAGGTACCTACAATGAGCAGTTCTTC. Protein: CASSHGPTGTYNEQFF.

V usage is TRBV12-3 or TRBV12-4 and J usage is TRBJ1-4; D perhaps matches TRBD1 (6 bases). The CDR3 has 14 residues. V was cut by 5 bases and J by 7 bases, with 14 bases left in between. The CDR3 DNA reads TGTGCCAGCAGTCCCGGGACAAACAGTGAAAAACTGTTTTTT. This translates into CASSPGTNSEKLFF.

This clonotype was detected only a few times. One end of the junction varies from germline; a read error may be responsible. The chain links TRBV13 to TRBJ2-5; D uncertain. This CDR3 has 15 residues. Germline CDR1 is PRHDT and CDR2 is FYEKMQ (reference sequence). This chain's CDR3 is CASSLGQAVGETQYF. The CDR3 DNA is TGTGCCAGCAGCCTAGGGCAGGCTGTAGGTGAGACCCAGTACTTC. Full variable domain (outside the CDR3, taken from reference TRBV13 and TRBJ2-5): AAGVIQSPRHLIKEKRETATLKCYPIPRHDTVYWYQQGPGQDPQFLISFYEKMQSDKGSIPDRFSAQQFSDYHSELNMSSLELGDSALYFCASSLGQAVGETQYFGPGTRLLVL.

J is TRBJ1-5 and V is TRBV7-2; D ambiguous. The ends were cut back, 1 base at V and 7 bases at J, with 11 bases in the middle. Germline V gene data show CDR1 as SGHTA and CDR2 as FQGNSA. CDR3 size: 14 residues. The CDR3 protein is CASSLGAWEQPQHF. The CDR3, as DNA: TGTGCCAGCAGCTTAGGTGCCTGGGAACAGCCCCAGCATTTT.

Ten or more counts support this clonotype. The chain has TRBV24-1 and TRBJ1-2; D call uncertain. Germline V gene data show CDR1 as KGHDR and CDR2 as SFDVKD. V was trimmed by 4 bases and J by 4 bases, leaving 0 bases between them. The CDR3 contains 10 residues. This CDR3 is CATSDYGYTF. For the CDR3, the DNA is TGTGCCACCAGTGACTATGGCTACACCTTC.

The chain recombines TRBV12-3 or TRBV12-4 with TRBJ1-1, with a possible D match to TRBD1 (5 bases). V shed 5 bases and J shed 3 bases, with 16 bases lying between them. The CDR3 totals 15 residues. This CDR3 is CASSPALSGDTEAFF. In nucleotides, the CDR3 is TGTGCCAGCAGTCCCGCCCTGTCGGGGGACACTGAAGCTTTCTTT.

The chain recombines TRBV5-1 with TRBJ1-5; perhaps TRBD1 as D (6 bases). The CDR3 runs to 15 residues. The V end lost 5 bases, the J end lost 2 bases, and 14 bases lay between the germline ends. Germline CDR1 reads SGHRS; CDR2 reads YFSETQ. Here the CDR3 DNA reads TGCGCCAGCAGACCGGCAGGGGTGGGCAATCAGCCCCAGCATTTT. Its protein is CASRPAGVGNQPQHF.

The rearrangement joins TRBV28 to TRBJ2-2; 9 bases line up with TRBD1. J lost 4 bases, V lost 3 bases, and 6 bases had no gene match. Germline-derived CDR1 and CDR2 are MDHEN and SYDVKM. This CDR3 contains 16 residues. The CDR3 sequence: CASSFLYRGPTGELFF. The CDR3 coding sequence is TGTGCCAGCAGTTTTCTCTACAGGGGGCCCACCGGGGAGCTGTTTTTT.

The chain is built from TRBV13 and TRBJ2-5, with TRBD2 matching over 8 bases. V was clipped by 4 bases and J by 2 bases; unmatched bases: 9. The CDR3 consists of 16 residues. Germline V CDR1 and CDR2: PRHDT, FYEKMQ (reference sequence). The CDR3 DNA follows: TGTGCCAGCAGCTCAAACTTAGCGGGGATTCAAGAGACCCAGTACTTC. It specifies CASSSNLAGIQETQYF.

The chain carries TRBV12-3 or TRBV12-4 and TRBJ2-5; possibly TRBD2 for D (6 bases). TRBJ2-1 matches the DNA end more closely, so the J call is doubtful. The CDR3 runs to 14 residues. CDR3 region: CASSFSAGLNEQFF. CDR3 DNA sequence: TGTGCCAGCAGTTTCTCGGCAGGACTAAATGAGCAGTTCTTC.

This clonotype has ten or more counts. This sequence joins TRBV5-1 and TRBJ2-5; 13 bases agree with TRBD2. The CDR3 spans 14 residues. Germline V CDR1 and CDR2: SGHRS, YFSETQ. V lost 5 bases to trimming and J lost 2 bases; unmatched junction nucleotides: 0. CDR3 sequence: CASRGLAGQETQYF. CDR3 coding DNA: TGCGCCAGCAGGGGACTAGCGGGGCAAGAGACCCAGTACTTC. Supplemented by reference TRBV5-1 and TRBJ2-5, the full variable domain reads KAGVTQTPRYLIKTRGQQVTLSCSPISGHRSVSWYQQTPGQGLQFLFEYFSETQRNKGNFPGRFSGRQFSNSRSEMNVSTLELGDSALYLCASRGLAGQETQYFGPGTRLLVL.

This rearrangement joins TRBV18 to TRBJ1-6; D is perhaps TRBD1 (5 bases). V gave up 2 bases and J gave up 7 bases, with 18 bases separating them. Germline CDR1 reads KGHSH; CDR2 reads LQKENI. This CDR3 is 17 amino acids long. The CDR3 nucleotides read TGTGCCAGCTCACCATACCAGGGTTACCGGAGAAATTCACCCCTCCACTTT. It codes for CASSPYQGYRRNSPLHF.

V gene TRBV20-1 combines with J gene TRBJ2-5; TRBD2 matches at 10 bases. V was pared by 3 bases and J by 4 bases, with 11 bases of the junction left unmatched. Per the germline V gene, CDR1 is DFQATT and CDR2 is SNEGSKA (reference sequence). This CDR3 is built from 16 residues. In DNA, the CDR3 is TGCAGTGCTAGCCTCCCTAGCGGGGGCCGCGGAGAGACCCAGTACTTC. Translated, it gives CSASLPSGGRGETQYF.

This clonotype turned up a few times. The J gene is TRBJ2-3, the V gene TRBV11-2; D remains ambiguous. V was pared by 2 bases and J by 6 bases, with 6 bases between. Looked up from germline, CDR1 is SGHAT and CDR2 is FQNNGV. The CDR3 contains 12 residues. The CDR3 coding sequence is TGTGCCAGCAGCTTATCGGTGGATACGCAGTATTTT. It is translated as CASSLSVDTQYF.

This chain uses TRBV7-2 with TRBJ2-7; either TRBD1 or TRBD2 may supply D (5 bases each). Looked up from germline, CDR1 is SGHTA and CDR2 is FQGNSA. CDR3 length equals 15 residues. V gave up 1 base and J gave up 6 bases, with 16 bases separating them. Written as DNA, the CDR3 is TGTGCCAGCAGCTTAGGGGGACCTTCTCCCTCCGAGCAGTACTTC. This sequence encodes CASSLGGPSPSEQYF. Combining the CDR3 with reference TRBV7-2 and TRBJ2-7 gives the whole variable domain GAGVSQSPSNKVTEKGKDVELRCDPISGHTALYWYRQSLGQGLEFLIYFQGNSAPDKSGLPSDRFSAERTGGSVSTLTIQRTQQEDSAVYLCASSLGGPSPSEQYFGPGTRLTVT.